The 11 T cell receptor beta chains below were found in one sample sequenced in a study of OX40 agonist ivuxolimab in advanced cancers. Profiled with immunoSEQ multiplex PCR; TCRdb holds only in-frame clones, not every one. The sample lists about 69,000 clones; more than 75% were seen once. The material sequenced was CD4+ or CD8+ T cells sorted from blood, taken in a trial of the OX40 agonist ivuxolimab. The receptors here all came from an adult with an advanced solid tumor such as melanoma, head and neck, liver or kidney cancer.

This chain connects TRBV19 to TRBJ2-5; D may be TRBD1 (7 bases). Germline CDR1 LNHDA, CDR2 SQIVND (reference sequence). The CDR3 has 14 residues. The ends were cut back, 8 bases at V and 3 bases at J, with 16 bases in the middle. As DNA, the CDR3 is TGTGCCAGTGCTGGACAGGCGGGGAAAGAGACCCAGTACTTC. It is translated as CASAGQAGKETQYF. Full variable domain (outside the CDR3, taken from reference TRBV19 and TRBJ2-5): DGGITQSPKYLFRKEGQNVTLSCEQNLNHDAMYWYRQDPGQGLRLIYYSQIVNDFQKGDIAEGYSVSREKKESFPLTVTSAQKNPTAFYLCASAGQAGKETQYFGPGTRLLVL.

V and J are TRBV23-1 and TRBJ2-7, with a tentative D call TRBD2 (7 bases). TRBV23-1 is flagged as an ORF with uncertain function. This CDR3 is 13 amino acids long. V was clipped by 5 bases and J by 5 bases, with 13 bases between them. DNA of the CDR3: TGCGCCAGCAGTTTAGAGGGGGGGCACGAGCAGTACTTC. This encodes CASSLEGGHEQYF.

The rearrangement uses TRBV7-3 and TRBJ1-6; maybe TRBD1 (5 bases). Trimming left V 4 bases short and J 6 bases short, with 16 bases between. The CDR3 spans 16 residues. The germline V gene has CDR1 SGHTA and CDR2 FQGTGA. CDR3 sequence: CASSSRRRGANSPLHF. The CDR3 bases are TGTGCCAGCAGCTCAAGGCGGAGGGGAGCTAATTCACCCCTCCACTTT.

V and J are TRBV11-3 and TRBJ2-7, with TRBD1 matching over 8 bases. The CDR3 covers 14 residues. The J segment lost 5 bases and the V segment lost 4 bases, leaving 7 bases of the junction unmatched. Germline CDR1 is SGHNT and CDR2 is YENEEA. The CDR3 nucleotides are TGTGCCAGCAGCTCCGGACAGGGAGTGGACGAGCAGTACTTC. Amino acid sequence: CASSSGQGVDEQYF. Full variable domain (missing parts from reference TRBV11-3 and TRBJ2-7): EAGVVQSPRYKIIEKKQPVAFWCNPISGHNTLYWYLQNLGQGPELLIRYENEEAVDDSQLPKDRFSAERLKGVDSTLKIQPAELGDSAVYLCASSSGQGVDEQYFGPGTRLTVT.

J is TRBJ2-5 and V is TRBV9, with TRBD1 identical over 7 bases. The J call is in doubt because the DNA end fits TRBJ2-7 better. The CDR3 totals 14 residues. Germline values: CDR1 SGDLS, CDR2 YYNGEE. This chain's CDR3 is CASSAGQFNYEQYF. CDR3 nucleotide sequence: TGTGCCAGCAGCGCGGGACAGTTTAACTACGAGCAGTACTTC.

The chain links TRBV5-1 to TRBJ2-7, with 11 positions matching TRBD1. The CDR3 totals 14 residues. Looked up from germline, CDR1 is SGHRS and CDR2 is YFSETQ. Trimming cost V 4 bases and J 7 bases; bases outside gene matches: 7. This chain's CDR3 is CASSRTGGAREQYF. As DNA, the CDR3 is TGCGCCAGCAGCCGGACAGGGGGCGCCAGGGAGCAGTACTTC.

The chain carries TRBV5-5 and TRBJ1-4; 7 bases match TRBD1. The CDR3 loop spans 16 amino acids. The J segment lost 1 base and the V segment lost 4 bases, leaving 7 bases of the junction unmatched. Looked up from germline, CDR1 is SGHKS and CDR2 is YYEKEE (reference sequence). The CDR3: CASSINPGGTNEKLFF. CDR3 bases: TGTGCCAGCAGCATTAACCCAGGGGGAACTAATGAAAAACTGTTTTTT. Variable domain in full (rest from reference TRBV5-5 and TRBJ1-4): DAGVTQSPTHLIKTRGQQVTLRCSPISGHKSVSWYQQVLGQGPQFIFQYYEKEERGRGNFPDRFSARQFPNYSSELNVNALLLGDSALYLCASSINPGGTNEKLFFGSGTQLSVL.

CDR3 nucleotides: TGCAGTGCTGCCCTCAATGAGCAGTTCTTC. Its translation is CSAALNEQFF. The chain links TRBV20-1 to TRBJ2-1; D gene ambiguous. CDR3 size: 10 residues. The V and J ends lost 5 bases and 6 bases respectively, with 5 bases between them. In germline, CDR1 is DFQATT, CDR2 SNEGSKA (reference sequence).

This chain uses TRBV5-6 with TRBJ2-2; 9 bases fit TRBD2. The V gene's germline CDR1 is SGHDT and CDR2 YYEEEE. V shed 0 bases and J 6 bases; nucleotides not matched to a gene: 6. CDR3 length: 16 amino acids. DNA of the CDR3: TGTGCCAGCAGCTTGGCGGGCGGGAGGGGATCCGGGGAGCTGTTTTTT. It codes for CASSLAGGRGSGELFF.

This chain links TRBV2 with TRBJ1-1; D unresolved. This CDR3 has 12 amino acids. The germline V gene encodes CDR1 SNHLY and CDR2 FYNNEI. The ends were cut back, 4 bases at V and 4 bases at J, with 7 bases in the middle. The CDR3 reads CASSGYGTEAFF. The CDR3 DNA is TGTGCCAGCAGTGGGTATGGCACTGAAGCTTTCTTT.

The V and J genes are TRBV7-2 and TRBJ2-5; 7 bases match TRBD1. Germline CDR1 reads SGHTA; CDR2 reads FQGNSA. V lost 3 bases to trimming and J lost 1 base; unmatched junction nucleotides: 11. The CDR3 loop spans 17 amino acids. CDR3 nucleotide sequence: TGTGCCAGCAGCTTCCATGCGACAGGGTCGGGCCAAGAGACCCAGTACTTC. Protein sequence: CASSFHATGSGQETQYF.